This TCR beta chain was captured in a study of blood T cell repertoires in COVID-19. For the study at large: From the United States, Italy and Spain came samples of acute and convalescent COVID-19. PBMCs, B-cell-depleted T cells, or T cells provided the cDNA or gDNA that made up the material.

Authors' processing steps: Researchers report that nucleated cell counts were estimated from reference gene primer amplification. Sequenced by immunoSEQ multiplex PCR; TCRdb stores in-frame clones only, minus some. Clone size and the V and J calls come from that table; the DNA yielded D and trimming. The repertoire holds 250,000 to 300,000 clones, with 85% to 90% as singletons. Germline V gene lookup returns CDR1 MNHNY and CDR2 SVGAGI (reference sequence). V shed 4 bases, J shed 4 bases, and the junction held 8 bases outside the gene matches. The CDR3 spans 15 residues. The V and J genes are TRBV6-6 and TRBJ2-5; 8 bases line up with TRBD2. The sample was peripheral blood. This receptor was taken from a woman aged 40 to 49 who had recovered from COVID-19. The CDR3 DNA reads as TGTGCCAGCAGTTCTATAGAGGGACTAGGAGAGACCCAGTACTTC. Translation: CASSSIEGLGETQYF.